These 14 T cell receptor beta chains share one sample of origin, sequenced in a study of glioma-infiltrating T cells after dendritic cell vaccination. This table comes from immunoSEQ multiplex PCR, and its TCRdb copy is limited to in-frame clones, with some not included. The sample lists approximately 100,000 clones; over 60% were seen once. The sequencing here drew on blood, taken before dendritic cell vaccination. The receptors were sampled from a human donor with glioblastoma.

This clone was picked up one time. The chain is built from TRBV10-3 and TRBJ2-7; D uncertain. Trimming removed 3 bases from V and 4 bases from J, with 4 bases in between. This CDR3 is built from 11 residues. Germline lookup yields CDR1 ENHRY and CDR2 SYGVKD. CDR3 sequence: CAISDLYEQYF. Here the CDR3 DNA reads TGTGCCATCAGTGATCTGTACGAGCAGTACTTC.

The V call is TRBV7-9, the J call TRBJ1-2; weak D call: TRBD1 (5 bases). CDR3 length: 14 residues. The germline CDR1 and CDR2 sequences are SEHNR and FQNEAQ (reference sequence). Deletions cut 5 bases from V and 5 bases from J, with 15 bases between. The CDR3: CASSHVTGFYGYTF. CDR3 DNA sequence: TGTGCCAGCAGCCACGTAACAGGTTTTTATGGCTACACCTTC.

The chain joins TRBV7-9 to TRBJ2-4; TRBD2 aligns across 10 bases. V lost 4 bases and J lost 7; bases outside the gene matches: 19. The CDR3 is made up of 19 amino acids. Per the germline V gene, CDR1 is SEHNR and CDR2 is FQNEAQ (reference sequence). Written as DNA, the CDR3 is TGTGCCAGCAGCTCTCTCCGACTAGCGGGCCCTAGGGCTTTGAACATTCAGTACTTC. This encodes CASSSLRLAGPRALNIQYF.

This clone was detected once. The chain uses TRBV19 and TRBJ2-5; D is ambiguous. Deletions cut 4 bases from V and 3 bases from J, with 12 bases between. The CDR3 extends over 14 amino acids. The germline CDR1 and CDR2 sequences are LNHDA and SQIVND (reference sequence). For the CDR3, the DNA is TGTGCCAGTAGTACGAAGACTCCGGAAGAGACCCAGTACTTC. Residues: CASSTKTPEETQYF.

The J gene is TRBJ1-3, the V gene TRBV9, with 10 bases identical to TRBD1. CDR1 and CDR2 (germline): SGDLS, YYNGEE. The CDR3 is 15 amino acids. V lost 3 bases and J lost 7; bases outside the gene matches: 7. The CDR3, as DNA: TGTGCCAGCAGCGCGACAGGGGGCTGGGGTAACACCATATATTTT. It translates to CASSATGGWGNTIYF.

This clone has a count of ten or more. This rearrangement joins TRBV27 to TRBJ1-1; TRBD1 is a possible D gene (5 bases). Trimming removed 5 bases at V and 3 bases at J, with 10 bases between. Germline V gene lookup returns CDR1 MNHEY and CDR2 SMNVEV (reference sequence). The CDR3 loop spans 13 amino acids. Here the CDR3 reads CASSRSGYTEAFF. Written as DNA, the CDR3 is TGTGCCAGCAGTCGCTCAGGGTACACTGAAGCTTTCTTT.

The rearrangement joins TRBV4-1 to TRBJ2-6; 8 positions match TRBD2. Germline V gene lookup returns CDR1 MGHRA and CDR2 YSYEKL. CDR3 length: 18 amino acids. J gave up 3 bases and V 1 base, and 8 bases lay outside the gene matches. CDR3 DNA: TGCGCCAGCAGCCAAGTAGTCGGGGGGGCTAGTGGGGCCAACGTCCTGACTTTC. This gives the protein CASSQVVGGASGANVLTF.

The chain employs TRBV5-1 and TRBJ2-5; the match to TRBD1 covers 9 bases. CDR3 length: 15 residues. The V segment lost 4 bases and the J segment 5 bases; nucleotides outside the gene matches: 9. Germline CDR1 is SGHRS and CDR2 is YFSETQ. The CDR3 reads CASSEGGTGSETQYF. Here the CDR3 DNA reads TGCGCCAGCAGCGAGGGAGGGACAGGGTCGGAGACCCAGTACTTC. Full variable domain (remainder filled in from reference TRBV5-1 and TRBJ2-5): KAGVTQTPRYLIKTRGQQVTLSCSPISGHRSVSWYQQTPGQGLQFLFEYFSETQRNKGNFPGRFSGRQFSNSRSEMNVSTLELGDSALYLCASSEGGTGSETQYFGPGTRLLVL.

The V call is TRBV19, the J call TRBJ1-5; TRBD1 is a possible D gene (5 bases). This CDR3 has 15 amino acids. CDR1 and CDR2 from the germline V gene are LNHDA and SQIVND (reference sequence). Trimming stripped 3 bases from V and 7 bases from J, with 16 bases between. DNA of the CDR3: TGTGCCAGTAGTATGATTTCAGGGATGAACCAGCCCCAGCATTTT. Amino acid sequence: CASSMISGMNQPQHF.

V gene TRBV5-1 combines with J gene TRBJ1-1; no clear D gene. Germline V lookup: CDR1 SGHRS, CDR2 YFSETQ. Between the trimmed V and J ends, which lost 0 bases and 1 base, there was a span of 10 bases. There are 15 residues in the CDR3. The CDR3 DNA reads TGCGCCAGCAGCTTGGCCGGGTCGGGGAACACTGAAGCTTTCTTT. Translation gives CASSLAGSGNTEAFF.

CDR3 coding DNA: TGTGCCAGCAGCTTAAATGGGTGGGACAGGGCAAATAGCAATCAGCCCCAGCATTTT. This sequence encodes CASSLNGWDRANSNQPQHF. The rearrangement uses TRBV7-9 and TRBJ1-5; 9 bases align to TRBD1. Per germline, CDR1 SEHNR and CDR2 FQNEAQ (reference sequence). Germline trimming cut 2 bases from V and 0 bases from J; bases unmatched to any gene: 11. The CDR3 runs to 19 residues.

The rearrangement uses TRBV7-2 and TRBJ1-4, with 9 bases that match TRBD1. Germline CDR1 reads SGHTA; CDR2 reads FQGNSA. V dropped 5 bases and J dropped 8; count of bases not matched to a gene: 3. The CDR3 runs to 13 residues. CDR3 coding DNA: TGTGCCAGCAGCAGGGACAGGGACGAAAAACTGTTTTTT. Amino acid sequence: CASSRDRDEKLFF.

This clone was observed a handful of times. J is TRBJ2-1 and V is TRBV11-1; unclear D gene. Germline lookup yields CDR1 SGHAT and CDR2 FQDESV (reference sequence). The V end was cut by 5 bases, the J end by 7 bases, with 12 bases between. CDR3 length: 13 amino acids. The CDR3 sequence: CASSHASENEQFF. The CDR3 nucleotides read TGTGCCAGCAGCCACGCTAGTGAAAATGAGCAGTTCTTC.

The chain is built from TRBV6-5 and TRBJ1-5; 10 nucleotides align to TRBD1. The CDR3 sequence is 15 residues long. Germline CDR1 MNHEY, CDR2 SVGAGI. Trimming cost V 3 bases and J 4 bases; bases outside gene matches: 3. This CDR3 reads CASSYGTGVNQPQHF. Written as DNA, the CDR3 is TGTGCCAGCAGTTATGGGACAGGGGTAAATCAGCCCCAGCATTTT.